Shown below are 20 T cell receptor beta chains from a single sample sequenced in a study of Tregs in tolerant kidney transplant recipients. The data were produced by immunoSEQ multiplex PCR, yet TCRdb's version contains in-frame clones alone and is incomplete. In the table there are 200,000 to 300,000 clones, more than 65% of which are singletons. Sequenced material: CD4+ T cells from blood. The receptor source for this set is a human donor in good health.

A few counts support this clone. The chain links TRBV6-6 to TRBJ1-6; TRBD1 matches at 7 bases. V trimming: 6 bases; J trimming: 6 bases; junction bases outside the gene matches: 11. The germline V gene encodes CDR1 MNHNY and CDR2 SVGAGI (reference sequence). The CDR3 is made up of 16 amino acids. The CDR3 DNA is TGTGCCAGCAGACAGGGGACAGTTTCTCCTAATTCACCCCTCCACTTT. Protein: CASRQGTVSPNSPLHF.

The CDR3 DNA reads TGTGCCACCAGCGGCGGAGGTTACACTGAAGCTTTCTTT. As protein: CATSGGGYTEAFF. The chain combines TRBV15 with TRBJ1-1, with D unresolved. The germline CDR1 and CDR2 sequences are LNHNV and YYDKDF (reference sequence). Between the trimmed V and J ends, which lost 5 bases and 3 bases, there was a span of 10 bases. CDR3 length: 13 residues.

The rearrangement links TRBV10-2 to TRBJ1-1, with a tentative D call TRBD1 (5 bases). The CDR3 runs 15 residues. The V gene's germline CDR1 is WSHSY and CDR2 SAAADI. The V and J ends lost 0 bases and 13 bases respectively, with 21 bases between them. The CDR3 DNA reads as TGCGCCAGCAGTGAGTCTTTTGGCAGGGCAGGAATTGGTTTCTTT. As protein: CASSESFGRAGIGFF.

This chain links TRBV7-7 with TRBJ2-2, with a tentative D call TRBD1 (6 bases). V lost 5 bases and J 3 bases, leaving 19 bases between the germline ends. Per the germline V gene, CDR1 is SSHAT and CDR2 is FNYEAQ (reference sequence). CDR3 length: 17 residues. CDR3 sequence reads: CASSPLTRDTYTGELFF. The CDR3 DNA reads TGTGCCAGCAGCCCCCTTACCCGGGACACCTACACCGGGGAGCTGTTTTTT.

CDR3 loop: CATSRVRGHSYNEQFF. The CDR3 DNA follows: TGTGCCACCAGCAGAGTGCGGGGCCATTCCTACAATGAGCAGTTCTTC. The chain recombines TRBV15 with TRBJ2-1; maybe TRBD2 (6 bases). The length of the CDR3 is 16 residues. V was shortened by 1 base and J by 1 base, with 11 bases between the two germline ends. In germline, CDR1 is LNHNV, CDR2 YYDKDF (reference sequence).

The V gene is TRBV11-2, the J gene TRBJ2-7, with D tentatively TRBD2 (5 bases). This CDR3 contains 13 residues. With 2 bases removed from V and 6 bases from J, the gap between germline ends came to 11 bases. Germline V lookup: CDR1 SGHAT, CDR2 FQNNGV. CDR3 region: CASSLRAEAEQYF. The CDR3 DNA is TGTGCCAGCAGCTTAAGGGCGGAGGCCGAGCAGTACTTC.

This chain joins TRBV14 and TRBJ1-1; D is perhaps TRBD1 (5 bases). The CDR3 has 16 amino acids. Germline CDR1 reads SGHDN; CDR2 reads FVKESK. Trimming pared 0 bases from V and 0 bases from J, leaving 11 bases between. CDR3 coding DNA: TGTGCCAGCAGCCAAGATTGGGGGGAGATGAACACTGAAGCTTTCTTT. Residues: CASSQDWGEMNTEAFF.

The chain is built from TRBV19 and TRBJ2-1; the match to TRBD2 covers 11 bases. The trim removed 4 bases at V and 5 bases at J, leaving 7 bases unmatched. The CDR3 length is 16 residues. Per the germline V gene, CDR1 is LNHDA and CDR2 is SQIVND (reference sequence). The CDR3 spells CASSTPGTSGHNEQFF. Written as DNA, the CDR3 is TGTGCCAGTAGTACTCCCGGGACTAGCGGTCACAATGAGCAGTTCTTC.

The table lists this clone with a few counts. V and J are TRBV15 and TRBJ2-7; 7 bases match TRBD1. Looked up from germline, CDR1 is LNHNV and CDR2 is YYDKDF (reference sequence). There are 16 residues in the CDR3. The trim removed 0 bases at V and 2 bases at J, leaving 7 bases unmatched. CDR3: CATSRDTGVTTYEQYF. For the CDR3, the DNA is TGTGCCACCAGCAGAGACACAGGGGTTACGACCTACGAGCAGTACTTC.

This chain uses TRBV7-9 with TRBJ1-1, with D uncertain. The germline CDR1 and CDR2 sequences are SEHNR and FQNEAQ (reference sequence). The CDR3 length is 13 residues. Trimming shortened V by 3 bases and J by 0 bases, and 5 bases separated the two germline ends. CDR3 loop: CASSFSVNTEAFF. In DNA, the CDR3 is TGTGCCAGCAGCTTTTCGGTGAACACTGAAGCTTTCTTT. Variable domain in full (rest from reference TRBV7-9 and TRBJ1-1): DTGVSQNPRHKITKRGQNVTFRCDPISEHNRLYWYRQTLGQGPEFLTYFQNEAQLEKSRLLSDRFSAERPKGSFSTLEIQRTEQGDSAMYLCASSFSVNTEAFFGQGTRLTVV.

The chain recombines TRBV5-1 with TRBJ1-4; D ambiguous. V lost 0 bases, J lost 1 base, and 10 bases lay in between. Germline loops: CDR1 SGHRS, CDR2 YFSETQ. The CDR3 loop spans 16 amino acids. CDR3 bases: TGCGCCAGCAGCTTGGGACTACTCGGAACTAATGAAAAACTGTTTTTT. Protein product: CASSLGLLGTNEKLFF. The whole variable domain, remainder taken from reference TRBV5-1 and TRBJ1-4, is KAGVTQTPRYLIKTRGQQVTLSCSPISGHRSVSWYQQTPGQGLQFLFEYFSETQRNKGNFPGRFSGRQFSNSRSEMNVSTLELGDSALYLCASSLGLLGTNEKLFFGSGTQLSVL.

CDR3 DNA: TGTGCCAGCAGCCCTAGACTGCCGACTAGCGGGATTAATGTC. This translates into CASSPRLPTSGINV. V and J are TRBV11-2 and TRBJ2-7; 11 bases line up with TRBD2. Germline loops: CDR1 SGHAT, CDR2 FQNNGV. The CDR3 loop spans 14 amino acids.

In its sample, this clone was seen once. This sequence joins TRBV2 and TRBJ1-1; D is uncertain. CDR1 is SNHLY, CDR2 FYNNEI, per germline. V lost 4 bases and J 0 bases, leaving 12 bases between the germline ends. The CDR3 extends over 15 amino acids. The chain's CDR3 is CASSAEQILNTEAFF. In DNA form, the CDR3 reads TGTGCCAGCAGTGCCGAACAGATACTGAACACTGAAGCTTTCTTT.

The chain carries TRBV9 and TRBJ1-1; D gene uncertain. The CDR3 consists of 14 residues. Trimming removed 2 bases from V and 1 base from J, with 9 bases in between. The germline gives CDR1 SGDLS, CDR2 YYNGEE. CDR3 in DNA: TGTGCCAGCAGCGTTTCAGGATGGAACACTGAAGCTTTCTTT. This codes for CASSVSGWNTEAFF.

V is TRBV15 and J is TRBJ2-7; weak D call: TRBD2 (6 bases). This CDR3 spans 14 amino acids. Germline V gene sequence: CDR1 LNHNV, CDR2 YYDKDF (reference sequence). V lost 0 bases and J lost 4, with 10 bases in between. The CDR3 sequence: CATSRDGGLYEQYF. The CDR3 nucleotides are TGTGCCACCAGCAGAGACGGGGGACTTTACGAGCAGTACTTC.

The chain uses TRBV6-5 and TRBJ1-3; no reliable D call. This CDR3 region has 16 residues. Germline V lookup: CDR1 MNHEY, CDR2 SVGAGI. Trimming pared 2 bases from V and 0 bases from J, leaving 11 bases between. CDR3 coding DNA: TGTGCCAGCAGTTACGTGTGGGCCAGCTCTGGAAACACCATATATTTT. Its protein product is CASSYVWASSGNTIYF.

V gene TRBV5-6 combines with J gene TRBJ1-1; TRBD1 matches 7 bases. The CDR3 consists of 14 residues. In germline, CDR1 is SGHDT, CDR2 YYEEEE. Losses at the gene ends were 4 bases for V and 5 bases for J; bases not matched to a gene: 8. The CDR3, as DNA: TGTGCCAGCAGCGGTAACAGGGGAGATACTGAAGCTTTCTTT. This gives the protein CASSGNRGDTEAFF.

A single count supports this clone. The rearrangement joins TRBV5-1 to TRBJ1-3; TRBD1 agrees at 8 bases. The V segment lost 4 bases and the J segment 4 bases; nucleotides outside the gene matches: 4. This CDR3 contains 14 residues. Germline values: CDR1 SGHRS, CDR2 YFSETQ. The CDR3 here is CASSGQGAGNTIYF. CDR3 DNA sequence: TGCGCCAGCAGCGGCCAGGGGGCGGGAAACACCATATATTTT. Looking up the rest from reference TRBV5-1 and TRBJ1-3 gives the full variable domain: KAGVTQTPRYLIKTRGQQVTLSCSPISGHRSVSWYQQTPGQGLQFLFEYFSETQRNKGNFPGRFSGRQFSNSRSEMNVSTLELGDSALYLCASSGQGAGNTIYFGEGSWLTVV.

V gene TRBV7-2 combines with J gene TRBJ2-2, with TRBD1 matching 8 bases. Germline CDR1 reads SGHTA; CDR2 reads FQGNSA. CDR3 length: 15 residues. Losses at the gene ends were 3 bases for V and 4 bases for J; bases not matched to a gene: 4. CDR3 nucleotides: TGTGCCAGCAGCTTGGGACAGGTGACCACCGGGGAGCTGTTTTTT. Amino acid sequence: CASSLGQVTTGELFF.

The chain uses TRBV6-5 and TRBJ1-4; D not resolved. This CDR3 is 16 amino acids long. V was shortened by 2 bases and J by 0 bases, with 10 bases between the two germline ends. CDR1 MNHEY and CDR2 SVGAGI come from the germline V gene. Here the CDR3 reads CASSYNLRATNEKLFF. CDR3 DNA sequence: TGTGCCAGCAGTTACAACCTCAGAGCAACTAATGAAAAACTGTTTTTT.